This is a list of T cell receptor beta chains from one sample in a study of shared clonotypes between healthy human individuals. Method: immunoSEQ multiplex PCR; TCRdb's copy keeps in-frame clones and lacks some. The data hold hundreds of thousands of clones, with roughly 73% observed a single time. The sequenced sample was memory CD4+ T cells sorted from blood. These receptors all stem from a woman in her 30s in good health. Each CDR3 is given with its conserved first and last residue. Fields, in order: J gene, V gene, clone size, D gene, CDR3 protein, CDR3 DNA. A D gene is named only where the DNA matches it firmly. Size is stated for part of the rows, as once, few or many counts, or as a class when the clone is expanded.

TRBJ1-3 | TRBV5-1 | - | - | CASSPTSGNTIYF | TGCGCCAGCAGCCCAACCTCTGGAAACACCATATATTTT
TRBJ1-2 | TRBV28 | - | - | CASTLLTENYGYTF | TGTGCCAGCACCCTTCTGACAGAGAACTATGGCTACACCTTC
TRBJ2-5 | TRBV6-1 | once | - | CASSAAKRAQETQYF | TGTGCCAGCAGTGCGGCGAAGCGGGCCCAAGAGACCCAGTACTTC
TRBJ2-5 | TRBV11-2 | - | - | CASSLGGSETQYF | TGTGCCAGCAGCTTGGGGGGATCGGAGACCCAGTACTTC
TRBJ2-7 | TRBV2 | - | - | CASTPAYEQYF | TGTGCCAGCACCCCTGCCTACGAGCAGTACTTC
TRBJ2-1 | TRBV7-3 | - | TRBD2 | CASSAPVAGGYNEQFF | TGTGCCAGCAGCGCGCCGGTAGCGGGGGGCTACAATGAGCAGTTCTTC
TRBJ1-1 | TRBV29-1 | - | - | CSAPGDGNTEAFF | TGCAGCGCCCCAGGGGATGGGAACACTGAAGCTTTCTTT
TRBJ2-5 | TRBV25-1 | - | - | CASTLAGAVETQYF | TGTGCCAGCACCCTCGCTGGGGCAGTAGAGACCCAGTACTTC
TRBJ2-2 | TRBV10-3 | few | - | CAISRNTGELFF | TGTGCCATCAGCCGGAACACCGGGGAGCTGTTTTTT
TRBJ1-2 | TRBV27 | many | TRBD1 | CASSLITGGNYGYTF | TGTGCCAGCAGTTTAATAACAGGGGGCAACTATGGCTACACCTTC
TRBJ2-7 | TRBV6-5 | - | TRBD1 | CASSYLGQSSYEQYF | TGTGCCAGCAGTTACCTGGGACAGAGCTCCTACGAGCAGTACTTC
TRBJ2-5 | TRBV4-1 | - | - | CASSQGQGTETQYF | TGCGCCAGCAGCCAAGGCCAGGGGACGGAGACCCAGTACTTC
TRBJ2-7 | TRBV19 | - | TRBD1 | CASTTGQGIREQYF | TGTGCCAGTACCACGGGACAGGGAATACGAGAGCAGTACTTC
TRBJ2-1 | TRBV7-9 | - | TRBD2 | CASSLGTSGSEEQFF | TGTGCCAGCAGCCTCGGGACTAGCGGGAGCGAGGAGCAGTTCTTC
TRBJ1-1 | TRBV6-1 | - | - | CASSPRGGNTEAFF | TGTGCCAGCAGTCCACGCGGGGGAAACACTGAAGCTTTCTTT
TRBJ2-7 | TRBV28 | - | - | CASSPYATVEQYF | TGTGCCAGCAGCCCATACGCGACAGTCGAGCAGTACTTC
TRBJ2-7 | TRBV7-9 | - | TRBD1 | CASSARQGFSYEQYF | TGTGCCAGCAGCGCCCGACAGGGCTTTTCCTACGAGCAGTACTTC
TRBJ2-1 | TRBV5-1 | - | TRBD1 | CASIEGASGTANNEQFF | TGCGCCAGCATTGAGGGTGCTTCCGGGACAGCTAACAATGAGCAGTTCTTC
TRBJ2-6 | TRBV19 | - | - | CASSISRSGANVLTF | TGTGCCAGTAGTATATCCAGGTCTGGGGCCAACGTCCTGACTTTC
TRBJ2-7 | TRBV6-5 | - | TRBD2 | CASSYSRTSDEQYF | TGTGCCAGCAGTTACTCGAGGACTAGCGACGAGCAGTACTTC
TRBJ1-4 | TRBV28 | - | TRBD1 | CASSLPGQGNEKLFF | TGTGCCAGCAGTTTACCGGGACAGGGGAATGAAAAACTGTTTTTT
TRBJ2-3 | TRBV7-9 | - | TRBD2 | CASSLSGRDTQYF | TGTGCCAGCAGCCTAAGCGGGAGGGATACGCAGTATTTT
TRBJ2-2 | TRBV5-4 | - | - | CASSSATGRTGELFF | TGTGCCAGCAGCTCCGCTACAGGAAGGACCGGGGAGCTGTTTTTT
TRBJ2-1 | TRBV7-9 | - | - | CASSFRALVAYNEQFF | TGTGCCAGCAGCTTTAGGGCCCTGGTAGCCTACAATGAGCAGTTCTTC
TRBJ1-2 | TRBV5-6 | - | TRBD1 | CASRGNRTGVTRNYGYTF | TGTGCCAGCAGGGGCAACAGGACAGGGGTCACGAGGAACTATGGCTACACCTTC
TRBJ2-5 | TRBV27 | - | - | CASSLDTGGQETQYF | TGTGCCAGCAGTTTAGACACTGGGGGGCAAGAGACCCAGTACTTC
TRBJ2-5 | TRBV4-1 | - | - | CASSQDWGETQYF | TGCGCCAGCAGCCAAGACTGGGGAGAGACCCAGTACTTC
TRBJ2-7 | TRBV29-1 | - | - | CSGAGTLGAEQYF | TGCAGCGGTGCGGGTACTCTAGGCGCCGAGCAGTACTTC
TRBJ2-3 | TRBV2 | - | - | CASRADSTDTQYF | TGTGCCAGCAGAGCCGATAGCACAGATACGCAGTATTTT
TRBJ2-7 | TRBV14 | - | - | CASSRLGYREAYEQYF | TGTGCCAGCAGCCGGCTGGGTTACAGGGAAGCCTACGAGCAGTACTTC
TRBJ2-7 | TRBV11-2 | - | TRBD2 | CASSPGVAGVHEQYF | TGTGCCAGCAGCCCCGGGGTAGCGGGAGTCCACGAGCAGTACTTC
TRBJ2-5 | TRBV2 | - | - | CASRDQETQYF | TGTGCCAGCAGGGACCAGGAGACCCAGTACTTC
TRBJ2-7 | TRBV2 | - | TRBD2 | CASTFDPGTSYEQYF | TGTGCCAGCACTTTCGACCCCGGGACTAGCTACGAGCAGTACTTC
TRBJ1-2 | TRBV7-9 | - | - | CASSGWSFVDYGYTF | TGTGCCAGCAGCGGCTGGTCGTTCGTTGACTATGGCTACACCTTC
TRBJ2-7 | TRBV7-9 | - | TRBD2 | CASSYRGGLASEQYF | TGTGCCAGCAGCTACCGAGGGGGACTAGCGAGCGAGCAGTACTTC
TRBJ1-1 | TRBV7-3 | few | - | CASSHRWNTEAFF | TGTGCCAGCAGCCACCGATGGAACACTGAAGCTTTCTTT
TRBJ1-2 | TRBV2 | - | TRBD1 | CASSVRGQNYGYTF | TGTGCCAGCAGTGTTAGGGGACAGAATTATGGCTACACCTTC
TRBJ1-2 | TRBV7-2 | - | - | CASTGMGKANYGYTF | TGTGCCAGCACAGGGATGGGGAAGGCTAACTATGGCTACACCTTC
TRBJ2-1 | TRBV27 | once | TRBD2 | CASGSGSSFSYNEQFF | TGTGCCAGCGGAAGCGGGAGTAGTTTCTCCTACAATGAGCAGTTCTTC
TRBJ1-2 | TRBV29-1 | once | - | CSVPGKGNYGYTF | TGCAGCGTTCCCGGGAAGGGCAACTATGGCTACACCTTC
TRBJ2-1 | TRBV11-2 | once | - | CASSLDFGTRYNEQFF | TGTGCCAGCAGCTTAGATTTTGGGACTCGATACAATGAGCAGTTCTTC
TRBJ1-2 | TRBV9 | - | - | CASSVPPVLNYGYTF | TGTGCCAGCAGCGTACCCCCAGTTCTAAACTATGGCTACACCTTC
TRBJ2-5 | TRBV5-4 | once | TRBD2 | CASSPGGAGGGTQYF | TGTGCCAGCAGCCCAGGCGGGGCGGGAGGTGGGACCCAGTACTTC